This T cell receptor (beta chain) is drawn from a study of T cells after yellow fever vaccination. The CDR3 totals 16 residues. Trimming stripped 6 bases from V and 0 bases from J, with 15 bases between. CDR1 and CDR2 (germline): MNHEY, SVGAGI. The table lists this clonotype with a few counts. TCR cDNA was made by 5'RACE template switching, adding a universal primer site and UMIs. A single record per CDR3 protein comes from TCRdb applying MiXCR to the 5' RACE reads. The sample includes 150,000 to 200,000 distinct CDR3 sequences, 9.5% to 11% of them seen just once. The sequenced sample was CD8+ T cells sorted from PBMCs, obtained 15 days after the yellow fever booster vaccination. The rearrangement links TRBV6-5 to TRBJ2-4, with D uncertain. The receptor comes from a man between 18 and 29 years old who received the YFV17D yellow fever vaccine. The CDR3 nucleotides are TGTGCCAGCAGCTCCCTAAGTCCGCTAGCCAAAAACATTCAGTACTTC. This gives the protein CASSSLSPLAKNIQYF.